A single sample gave rise to the 5 T cell receptor beta chains below, sequenced in a study of T-cell memory formation after mild COVID-19. From the 5' RACE reads, TCRdb called clonotypes with MiXCR, one entry per CDR3 protein. The table lists about 38,000 distinct CDR3 sequences, 10% to 12% of them singletons. Sequences were obtained from PBMCs or a T cell subset sorted from them (not recorded which). These receptors were obtained from a man between 18 and 35 years old who had mild COVID-19 (a few samples of this study predate the infection). Cell type and time point are not known.

This clonotype was counted ten times or more. The CDR3 sequence is CASSQGGGLPEQFF. The CDR3 DNA is TGTGCCAGCAGCCAGGGGGGGGGGCTCCCTGAGCAGTTCTTC. The chain joins TRBV7-2 to TRBJ2-1; the D call may be TRBD1 or TRBD2 (7 bases each). The V and J ends lost 5 bases and 9 bases respectively, with 17 bases between them. CDR1 is SGHTA and CDR2 is FQGNSA in the germline V gene. The CDR3 covers 14 residues.

The table lists this clonotype with many counts. This sequence joins TRBV5-1 and TRBJ1-1; TRBD1 might be the D (5 bases). V lost 0 bases to trimming and J lost 1 base, with 7 bases between them. The CDR3 is 14 amino acids. Germline loops: CDR1 SGHRS, CDR2 YFSETQ. As DNA, the CDR3 is TGCGCCAGCAGCTTGGACAGGTGGAACACTGAAGCTTTCTTT. This codes for CASSLDRWNTEAFF.

This clonotype was seen ten or more times. The genes are TRBV25-1 and TRBJ2-4; TRBD2 aligns across 9 bases. From germline, CDR1 is MGHDK and CDR2 SYGVNS. There are 18 residues in the CDR3. V was pared by 6 bases and J by 0 bases, with 12 bases of the junction left unmatched. This CDR3 is CASSLPAGGSLAKNIQYF. Written as DNA, the CDR3 is TGTGCCAGCAGCCTACCAGCGGGGGGATCACTAGCCAAAAACATTCAGTACTTC.

This clonotype was counted many times. The chain combines TRBV7-2 with TRBJ1-5, with 11 bases lining up with TRBD1. The trim removed 0 bases at V and 6 bases at J, leaving 1 base unmatched. This CDR3 comprises 15 residues. The germline V gene encodes CDR1 SGHTA and CDR2 FQGNSA. CDR3 coding DNA: TGTGCCAGCAGCTTAGCCGGGACAGGGGGTCAGCCCCAGCATTTT. The encoded protein is CASSLAGTGGQPQHF.

Ten or more counts support this clonotype. The chain joins TRBV7-3 to TRBJ1-1; 7 bases are a match to TRBD1. CDR1 and CDR2 from the germline V gene are SGHTA and FQGTGA. The CDR3 runs to 13 residues. V shed 1 base and J 8 bases; nucleotides not matched to a gene: 4. CDR3 bases: TGTGCCAGCAGCTTAATGGCAGGGGGAGAAGCTTTCTTT. Translated, it gives CASSLMAGGEAFF.